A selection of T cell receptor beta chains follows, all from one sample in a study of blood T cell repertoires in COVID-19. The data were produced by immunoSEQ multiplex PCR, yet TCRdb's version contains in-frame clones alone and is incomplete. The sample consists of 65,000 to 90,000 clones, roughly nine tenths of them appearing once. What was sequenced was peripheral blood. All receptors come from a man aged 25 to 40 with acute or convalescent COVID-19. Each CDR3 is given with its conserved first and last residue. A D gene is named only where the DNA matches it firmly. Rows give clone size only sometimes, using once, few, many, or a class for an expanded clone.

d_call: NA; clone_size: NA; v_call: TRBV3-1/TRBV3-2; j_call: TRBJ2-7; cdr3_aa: CASSQGRGEQYF; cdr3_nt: TGTGCCAGCAGCCAAGGGAGGGGCGAGCAGTACTTC
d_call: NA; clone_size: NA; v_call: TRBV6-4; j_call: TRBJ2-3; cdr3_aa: CASSPQGGATDTQYF; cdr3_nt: TGTGCCAGCAGTCCACAGGGAGGGGCCACAGATACGCAGTATTTT
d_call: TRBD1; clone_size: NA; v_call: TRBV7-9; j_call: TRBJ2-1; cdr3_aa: CASSLDMTGAWNEQFF; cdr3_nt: TGTGCCAGCAGCTTAGATATGACAGGGGCCTGGAATGAGCAGTTCTTC
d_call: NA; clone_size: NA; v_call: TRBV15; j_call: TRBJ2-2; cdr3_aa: CATSGSTRLFTGELFF; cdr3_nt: TGTGCCACCAGCGGCTCGACTAGACTCTTCACCGGGGAGCTGTTTTTT
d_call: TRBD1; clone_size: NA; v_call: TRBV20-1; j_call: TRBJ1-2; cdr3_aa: CSAKDRGGYTF; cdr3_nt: TGCAGTGCTAAGGACAGGGGCGGCTACACCTTC
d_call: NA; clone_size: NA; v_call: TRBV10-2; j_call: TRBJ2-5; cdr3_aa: CASRPGTGGQETQYF; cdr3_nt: TGCGCCAGCAGGCCAGGGACTGGGGGGCAAGAGACCCAGTACTTC
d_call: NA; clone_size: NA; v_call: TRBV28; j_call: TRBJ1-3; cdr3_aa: CASDSEGIGNTIYF; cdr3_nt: TGTGCCAGCGATTCGGAGGGGATAGGAAACACCATATATTTT
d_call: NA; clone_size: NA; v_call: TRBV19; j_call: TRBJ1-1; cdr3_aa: CASSDFGQKKPEAFF; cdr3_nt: TGTGCCAGTTCCGATTTCGGACAGAAAAAGCCTGAAGCTTTCTTT
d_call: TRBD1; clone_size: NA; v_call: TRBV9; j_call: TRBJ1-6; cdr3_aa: CASSTPRQGDNSPLHF; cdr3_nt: TGTGCCAGCAGCACCCCACGGCAGGGGGATAATTCACCCCTCCACTTT
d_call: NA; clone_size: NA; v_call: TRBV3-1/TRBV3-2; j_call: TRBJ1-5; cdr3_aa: CASSQGRGNTNQPQHF; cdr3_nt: TGTGCCAGCAGCCAAGGACGGGGGAATACCAATCAGCCCCAGCATTTT
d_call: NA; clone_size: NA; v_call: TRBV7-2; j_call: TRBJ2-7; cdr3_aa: CASSQRGGYEQYF; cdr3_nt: TGTGCCAGCAGTCAGCGAGGGGGTTACGAGCAGTACTTC
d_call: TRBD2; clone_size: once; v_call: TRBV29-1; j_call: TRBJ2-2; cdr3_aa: CSVREGAGELFF; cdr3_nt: TGCAGCGTCCGGGAGGGCGCCGGGGAGCTGTTTTTT
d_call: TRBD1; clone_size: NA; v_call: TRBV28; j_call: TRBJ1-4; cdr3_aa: CASRRPGGLNEKLFF; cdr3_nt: TGTGCCAGCAGGCGCCCAGGGGGCCTTAATGAAAAACTGTTTTTT
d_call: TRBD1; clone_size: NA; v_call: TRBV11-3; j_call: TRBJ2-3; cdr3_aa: CASSLRRRDRFPDTQYF; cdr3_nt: TGTGCCAGCAGCTTAAGACGCCGGGACAGGTTCCCAGATACGCAGTATTTT
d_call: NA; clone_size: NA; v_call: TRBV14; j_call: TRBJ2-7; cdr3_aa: CASSQARPSGLTTYEQYF; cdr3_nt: TGTGCCAGCAGCCAAGCCCGACCCAGCGGATTAACGACCTACGAGCAGTACTTC
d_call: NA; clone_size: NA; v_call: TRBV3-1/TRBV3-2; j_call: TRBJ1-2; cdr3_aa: CASSFDSGARNYGYTF; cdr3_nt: TGTGCCAGCAGCTTCGATTCAGGGGCCCGTAACTATGGCTACACCTTC
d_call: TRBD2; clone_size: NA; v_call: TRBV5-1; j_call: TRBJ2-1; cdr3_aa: CASSYTSGRLRDEQFF; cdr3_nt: TGCGCCAGCAGCTATACTAGCGGGAGACTCAGGGATGAGCAGTTCTTC
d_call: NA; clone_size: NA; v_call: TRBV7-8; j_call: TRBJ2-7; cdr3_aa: CASSLAFSEQYF; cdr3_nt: TGTGCCAGCAGCTTAGCGTTTAGCGAGCAGTACTTC
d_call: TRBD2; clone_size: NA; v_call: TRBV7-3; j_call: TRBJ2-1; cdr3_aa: CASSRTSGNNEQFF; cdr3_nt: TGTGCCAGCAGCCGGACTAGCGGAAACAATGAGCAGTTCTTC
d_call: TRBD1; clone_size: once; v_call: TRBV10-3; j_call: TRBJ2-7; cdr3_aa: CAISESGGQYEQYF; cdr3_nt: TGTGCCATCAGTGAGTCAGGGGGACAGTACGAGCAGTACTTC
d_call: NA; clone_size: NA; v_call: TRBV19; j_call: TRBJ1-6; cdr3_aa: CASMSEANSPLHF; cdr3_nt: TGTGCCAGTATGTCGGAGGCCAATTCACCCCTCCACTTT
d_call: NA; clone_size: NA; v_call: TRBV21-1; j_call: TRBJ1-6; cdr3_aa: CATRAGDFESPLHF; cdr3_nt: TGTGCCACTCGAGCGGGGGATTTTGAATCACCCCTCCACTTT
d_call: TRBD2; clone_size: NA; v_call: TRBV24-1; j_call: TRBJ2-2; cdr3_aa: CASGLATNTGELFF; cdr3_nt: TGTGCCTCGGGACTAGCGACGAACACCGGGGAGCTGTTTTTT
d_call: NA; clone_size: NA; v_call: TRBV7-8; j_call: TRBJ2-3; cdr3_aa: CASSLGWRSEETDTQYF; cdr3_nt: TGTGCCAGCAGCTTAGGGTGGAGGTCAGAGGAGACAGATACGCAGTATTTT
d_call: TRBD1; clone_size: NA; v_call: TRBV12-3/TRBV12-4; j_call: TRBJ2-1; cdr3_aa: CASSLPTGGQQFF; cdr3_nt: TGTGCCAGCAGTTTGCCTACAGGGGGGCAGCAGTTCTTC
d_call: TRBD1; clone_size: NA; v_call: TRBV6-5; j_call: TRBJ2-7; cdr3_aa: CASGTGSYEQYF; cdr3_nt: TGTGCCAGCGGGACAGGGAGCTACGAGCAGTACTTC
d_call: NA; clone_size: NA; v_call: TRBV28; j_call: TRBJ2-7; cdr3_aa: CASSFSRVSYEQYF; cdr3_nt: TGTGCCAGCAGTTTCTCCAGGGTTTCCTACGAGCAGTACTTC
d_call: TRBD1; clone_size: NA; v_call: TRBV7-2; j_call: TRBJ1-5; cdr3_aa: CASSLGTAQHF; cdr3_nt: TGTGCCAGCAGCTTGGGGACAGCCCAGCATTTT
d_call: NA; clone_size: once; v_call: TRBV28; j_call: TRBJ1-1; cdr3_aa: CASSSKTTGTSNTEAFF; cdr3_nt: TGTGCCAGCAGTTCTAAAACCACCGGGACATCGAACACTGAAGCTTTCTTT
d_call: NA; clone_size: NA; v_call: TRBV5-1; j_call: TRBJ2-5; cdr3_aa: CASSLSTGMGETQYF; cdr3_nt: TGCGCCAGCAGCTTGTCGACGGGAATGGGAGAGACCCAGTACTTC
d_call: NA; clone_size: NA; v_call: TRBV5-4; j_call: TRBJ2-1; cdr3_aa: CASSLSLGAYNEQFF; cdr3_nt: TGTGCCAGCAGCTTGTCTTTAGGAGCGTACAATGAGCAGTTCTTC
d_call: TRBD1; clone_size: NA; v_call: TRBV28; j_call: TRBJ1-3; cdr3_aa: CASSTWTGPGNTIYF; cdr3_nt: TGTGCCAGCAGTACGTGGACAGGTCCTGGAAACACCATATATTTT
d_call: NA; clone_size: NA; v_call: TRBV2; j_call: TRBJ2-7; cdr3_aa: CASSDGLSYEQYF; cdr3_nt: TGTGCCAGCAGTGATGGCTTATCCTACGAGCAGTACTTC
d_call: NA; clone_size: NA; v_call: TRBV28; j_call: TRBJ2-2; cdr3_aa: CASSFLQGWSGELFF; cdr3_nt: TGTGCCAGCAGTTTTCTTCAGGGGTGGTCCGGGGAGCTGTTTTTT
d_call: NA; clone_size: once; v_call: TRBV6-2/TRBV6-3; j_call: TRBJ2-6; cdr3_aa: CASSFAGSGANVLTF; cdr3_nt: TGTGCCAGCAGTTTCGCGGGGTCGGGGGCCAACGTCCTGACTTTC
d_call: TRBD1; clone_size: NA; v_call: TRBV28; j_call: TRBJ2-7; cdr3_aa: CASSCSGTGFRCYEQYF; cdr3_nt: TGTGCCAGCAGTTGCTCCGGGACAGGGTTTCGTTGCTACGAGCAGTACTTC
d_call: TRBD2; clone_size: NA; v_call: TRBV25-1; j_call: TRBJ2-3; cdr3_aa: CASSFPGLAMTDTQYF; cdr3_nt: TGTGCCAGCAGTTTTCCGGGACTAGCGATGACAGATACGCAGTATTTT
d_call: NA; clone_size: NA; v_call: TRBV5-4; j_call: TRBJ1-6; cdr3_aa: CASSLGGDRISPLHF; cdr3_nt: TGTGCCAGCAGCTTAGGCGGGGATCGGATTTCACCCCTCCACTTT
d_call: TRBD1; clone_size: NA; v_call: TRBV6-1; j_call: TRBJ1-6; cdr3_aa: CASSEWGQPNSPLHF; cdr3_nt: TGTGCCAGCAGTGAATGGGGACAGCCTAATTCACCCCTCCACTTT
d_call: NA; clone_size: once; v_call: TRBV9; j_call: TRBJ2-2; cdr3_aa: CASSVGGQGKELFF; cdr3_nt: TGTGCCAGCAGCGTAGGTGGGCAGGGCAAGGAGCTGTTTTTT
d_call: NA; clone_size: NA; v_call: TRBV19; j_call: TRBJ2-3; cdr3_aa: CASSPAQGRDTDTQYF; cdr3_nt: TGTGCCAGTAGTCCGGCGCAGGGGCGAGACACAGATACGCAGTATTTT
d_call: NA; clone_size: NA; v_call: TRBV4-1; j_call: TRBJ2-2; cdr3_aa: CAGARQSNTGELFF; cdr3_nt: TGCGCCGGGGCCCGACAATCGAACACCGGGGAGCTGTTTTTT
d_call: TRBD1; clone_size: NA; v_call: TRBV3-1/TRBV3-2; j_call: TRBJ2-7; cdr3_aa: CASSYPGQGTYEQYF; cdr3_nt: TGTGCCAGCAGCTACCCGGGACAGGGGACCTACGAGCAGTACTTC
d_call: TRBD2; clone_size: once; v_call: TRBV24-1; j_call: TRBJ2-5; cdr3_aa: CATGKKAGVLQETQYF; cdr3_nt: TGTGCCACGGGGAAAAAAGCGGGAGTGCTGCAAGAGACCCAGTACTTC
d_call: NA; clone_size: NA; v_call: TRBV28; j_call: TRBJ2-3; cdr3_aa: CASSLGDTKSADTQYF; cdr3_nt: TGTGCCAGCAGTTTAGGGGACACCAAAAGCGCAGATACGCAGTATTTT
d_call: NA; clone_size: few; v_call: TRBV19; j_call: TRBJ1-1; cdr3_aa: CASSVTGPTEAFF; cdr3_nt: TGTGCCAGTAGTGTAACAGGTCCCACTGAAGCTTTCTTT
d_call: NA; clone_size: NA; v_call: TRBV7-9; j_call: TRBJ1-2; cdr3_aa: CASSLGGYGYTF; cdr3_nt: TGTGCCAGCAGCCTCGGAGGGTATGGCTACACCTTC
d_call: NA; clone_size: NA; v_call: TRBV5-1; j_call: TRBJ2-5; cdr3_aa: CASSLAVSAEETQYF; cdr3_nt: TGCGCCAGCAGCTTGGCGGTCTCCGCGGAGGAGACCCAGTACTTC
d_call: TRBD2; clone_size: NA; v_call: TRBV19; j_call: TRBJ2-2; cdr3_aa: CASSILAGAGELFF; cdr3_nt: TGTGCCAGTAGTATACTAGCGGGAGCCGGGGAGCTGTTTTTT
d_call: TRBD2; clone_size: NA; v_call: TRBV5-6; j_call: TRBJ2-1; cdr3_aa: CASSQLAGGSSYNEQFF; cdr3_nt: TGTGCCAGCAGCCAACTAGCGGGAGGGAGCTCCTACAATGAGCAGTTCTTC
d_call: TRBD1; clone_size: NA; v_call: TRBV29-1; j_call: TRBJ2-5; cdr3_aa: CSLSSRDRGTQYF; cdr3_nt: TGCAGCCTCTCCTCCCGGGACAGAGGGACCCAGTACTTC
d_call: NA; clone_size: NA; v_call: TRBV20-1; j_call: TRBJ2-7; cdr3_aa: CSATGGGEQYF; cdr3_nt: TGCAGTGCTACAGGGGGAGGCGAGCAGTACTTC
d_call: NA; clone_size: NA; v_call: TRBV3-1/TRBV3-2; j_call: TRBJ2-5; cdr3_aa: CASSQAVGSRETQYF; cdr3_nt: TGTGCCAGCAGCCAAGCAGTCGGGAGTCGCGAGACCCAGTACTTC
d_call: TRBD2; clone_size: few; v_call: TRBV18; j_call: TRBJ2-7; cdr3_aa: CASSPGSGRGNEQYF; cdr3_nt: TGTGCCAGCTCACCAGGTTCCGGGAGGGGCAACGAGCAGTACTTC
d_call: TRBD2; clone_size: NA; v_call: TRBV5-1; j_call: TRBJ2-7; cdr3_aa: CASSLEAGGAYEQYF; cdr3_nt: TGCGCCAGCAGCTTGGAGGCGGGAGGCGCCTACGAGCAGTACTTC